This T cell receptor (beta chain) originates from a study of PD-L1 blockade in urothelial cancer. Looking at the study overall: Patients commenced intravenous atezolizumab, 1,200 mg every 3 weeks, in about 2014. Median T cell yield per blood sample was some 140,000 cells. In terms of prior chemotherapy, patients had received 0 to 3 regimens. Once treatment had started, blood was analyzed at 3 weeks (second dose) and again at 6 weeks.

The repertoire was sequenced with immunoSEQ multiplex PCR; TCRdb's copy has only in-frame clones and lacks some. The top ten hold about 2.9% of the sample, which has around 130,000 clones, less than 85% seen once. Time point of the sample: pretreatment peripheral blood. The V gene end was trimmed by 1 base and the J gene end by 0 bases; junction bases not matched to a gene: 1. Looked up from germline, CDR1 is LNHDA and CDR2 is SQIVND (reference sequence). The CDR3 is 15 residues long. The chain has TRBV19 and TRBJ2-7, with 9 bases lining up with TRBD1. The clonotype comes from a man aged 45 to 65 with urothelial cancer. The starting material was PBMCs, obtained around atezolizumab (anti-PD-L1) treatment. CDR3 amino acids: CASSIGTGDSYEQYF. DNA of the CDR3: TGTGCCAGTAGTATAGGGACAGGGGACTCCTACGAGCAGTACTTC. Together with reference TRBV19 and TRBJ2-7, the CDR3 gives the full variable domain: DGGITQSPKYLFRKEGQNVTLSCEQNLNHDAMYWYRQDPGQGLRLIYYSQIVNDFQKGDIAEGYSVSREKKESFPLTVTSAQKNPTAFYLCASSIGTGDSYEQYFGPGTRLTVT.